The following is a T cell receptor beta chain sequence with its context. This sample stems from a study of blood T cell repertoires in COVID-19. Study-wide context: The samples span acute and convalescent COVID-19 from the United States, Italy and Spain. Sources were T cells, B-cell-depleted T cells, or PBMCs; the material itself was cDNA or gDNA.

The authors' processing: Amplification of reference gene primers provided the estimated nucleated cell counts. Repertoires were generated with immunoSEQ multiplex PCR, while TCRdb's copy carries only in-frame clones and drops some. For V, J and clone size, that table is used; D and trimming come from the DNA. Of some 170,000 clones in the sample, 75% to 80% were seen once. Germline V gene data show CDR1 as SNHLY and CDR2 as FYNNEI. The V and J ends lost 6 bases and 10 bases respectively, with 16 bases between them. CDR3 size: 13 residues. The chain links TRBV2 to TRBJ2-1, with D perhaps matching TRBD2 (6 bases). Sequencing was done on a sample of peripheral blood. The sequence was collected from an older woman with acute or convalescent COVID-19. In DNA form, the CDR3 reads TGTGCCAGCAGCCGAAACCGGGACTCCGAGCAGTTCTTC. Protein sequence: CASSRNRDSEQFF.